A single sample gave rise to the 2 T cell receptor beta chains below, sequenced in a study of blood T cell repertoires in COVID-19 (dated by TCRdb to the early 2020s). Library prep was done by the immunoSEQ multiplex PCR assay. Imported from immuneACCESS, the table was reduced by TCRdb to in-frame sequences with V and J called. These copies leave out some clones; in studies compared against another copy, an unresolved V gene accounts for under half, and the cause of the remainder is not known. In all, the sample holds approximately 130,000 clones, and around 83% of those were seen once. The top ten hold 18% of the sample. The sample was PBMCs or T cells enriched from blood (not recorded which). These receptors all stem from a man in his thirties or forties who had recovered from COVID-19.

The rearrangement uses TRBV19 and TRBJ1-2, with 11 bases aligning to TRBD1. Germline-derived CDR1 and CDR2 are LNHDA and SQIVND (reference sequence). With V trimmed by 5 bases and J by 0 bases, 5 bases remained unmatched. The CDR3 length is 16 residues. CDR3 region: CASSPPGQGANYGYTF. The CDR3 DNA sequence: TGTGCCAGTAGTCCACCGGGACAGGGGGCTAACTATGGCTACACCTTC.

The J gene is TRBJ2-4, the V gene TRBV7-9; perhaps TRBD1 as D (5 bases). V was shortened by 4 bases and J by 0 bases, with 16 bases between the two germline ends. The CDR3 runs to 17 residues. Germline lookup yields CDR1 SEHNR and CDR2 FQNEAQ (reference sequence). CDR3 protein: CASSSWGSDKAKNIQYF. In DNA, the CDR3 is TGTGCCAGCAGCTCCTGGGGCAGCGACAAAGCCAAAAACATTCAGTACTTC.